These 12 T cell receptor beta chains came from one sample sequenced in a study of CD8 T cells in Susac syndrome. Random hexamers were used to reverse transcribe an amount of roughly 0.45 to 1 ug RNA. TCRdb reanalysed the immunoSEQ multiplex PCR reads using MiXCR and keeps one entry per CDR3 protein. Among 150,000 to 200,000 distinct CDR3 sequences listed, roughly 93% were seen once. The sample taken for sequencing was CD4+ T cells from PBMCs. All receptors derive from a human donor in good health.

This rearrangement joins TRBV3-1 to TRBJ1-2; TRBD1 is a possible D gene (5 bases). CDR1 LGHDT and CDR2 YNNKEL come from the germline V gene (reference sequence). The length of the CDR3 is 15 residues. V lost 0 bases to trimming and J lost 3 bases, with 11 bases between them. The DNA for the CDR3 is TGTGCCAGCAGCCAAGACCGGGACTTCCACTATGGCTACACCTTC. Amino acids: CASSQDRDFHYGYTF.

The chain links TRBV15 to TRBJ2-5; TRBD2 agrees at 14 bases. After removal of 5 bases from V and 5 bases from J, the junction contained 7 bases not matched to a gene. The germline gives CDR1 LNHNV, CDR2 YYDKDF (reference sequence). The CDR3 extends over 16 amino acids. The CDR3 sequence is CATSSLTSGRVETQYF. For the CDR3, the DNA is TGTGCCACCAGCTCCTTGACTAGCGGGAGGGTGGAGACCCAGTACTTC.

This clonotype has a single count. The chain is built from TRBV7-9 and TRBJ1-1; TRBD1 matches 7 bases. The CDR3 is made up of 15 amino acids. Germline V gives CDR1 SEHNR, CDR2 FQNEAQ (reference sequence). V dropped 4 bases and J dropped 3; count of bases not matched to a gene: 8. This chain's CDR3 is CASSSTDRAYTEAFF. CDR3 bases: TGTGCCAGCAGCTCCACCGACAGGGCGTACACTGAAGCTTTCTTT. The whole variable domain, remainder taken from reference TRBV7-9 and TRBJ1-1, is DTGVSQNPRHKITKRGQNVTFRCDPISEHNRLYWYRQTLGQGPEFLTYFQNEAQLEKSRLLSDRFSAERPKGSFSTLEIQRTEQGDSAMYLCASSSTDRAYTEAFFGQGTRLTVV.

The chain combines TRBV11-1 with TRBJ2-1, with 13 bases lining up with TRBD2. The V gene's germline CDR1 is SGHAT and CDR2 FQDESV (reference sequence). The CDR3 length is 18 residues. The ends lost 1 base at V and 8 bases at J; junction bases unmatched: 11. Here the CDR3 reads CASSLDGWGTSGDYEQFF. Here the CDR3 DNA reads TGTGCCAGCAGCTTAGACGGTTGGGGGACTAGCGGGGACTATGAGCAGTTCTTC.

This chain connects TRBV9 to TRBJ1-5, with TRBD1 matching 9 bases. Germline V gene data show CDR1 as SGDLS and CDR2 as YYNGEE. J lost 7 bases, V lost 0 bases, and 5 bases had no gene match. The CDR3 is 15 amino acids. The CDR3, as DNA: TGTGCCAGCAGCGTAGGGGGGACAGGGACCCAGCCCCAGCATTTT. Its translation: CASSVGGTGTQPQHF.

The chain carries TRBV30 and TRBJ1-5; no clear D gene. This CDR3 contains 12 residues. The V gene's germline CDR1 is GTSNPN and CDR2 SVGIG (reference sequence). The V end lost 2 bases, the J end lost 2 bases, and 4 bases lay between the germline ends. As DNA, the CDR3 is TGTGCCTGGAGTCAGGGCAATCAGCCCCAGCATTTT. Its translation: CAWSQGNQPQHF.

V and J are TRBV6-5 and TRBJ2-7; perhaps TRBD1 as D (5 bases). CDR1 and CDR2 from the germline V gene are MNHEY and SVGAGI. The CDR3 runs 14 residues. Deletions cut 1 base from V and 3 bases from J, with 10 bases between. Here the CDR3 DNA reads TGTGCCAGCAGTTACTACCAGGGCAGCTACGAGCAGTACTTC. It translates to CASSYYQGSYEQYF.

The gene calls are TRBV7-2 and TRBJ2-5; D may be TRBD1 (6 bases). The CDR3 is 14 amino acids. The germline gives CDR1 SGHTA, CDR2 FQGNSA. The germline V and J ends were trimmed by 1 base and 5 bases, with 11 bases remaining between them. The CDR3 coding sequence is TGTGCCAGCAGCTTAGTGTTTCAGGGGGAGACCCAGTACTTC. It codes for CASSLVFQGETQYF.

V is TRBV12-3 or TRBV12-4 and J is TRBJ1-1, with a weak D call TRBD1 (5 bases). CDR3 length: 13 amino acids. Deletions cut 5 bases from V and 7 bases from J, with 14 bases between. The CDR3 loop is CASSEPGLGEAFF. In DNA form, the CDR3 reads TGTGCCAGCAGTGAACCGGGACTTGGTGAAGCTTTCTTT.

This clonotype has a single count. The gene calls are TRBV7-2 and TRBJ1-6; D might be TRBD1 (5 bases). V shed 6 bases and J shed 4 bases, with 13 bases lying between them. The germline V gene encodes CDR1 SGHTA and CDR2 FQGNSA. The CDR3 covers 15 residues. The CDR3 bases are TGTGCCAGCAGTCTGAGGGGATTTTATAATTCACCCCTCCACTTT. This gives the protein CASSLRGFYNSPLHF.

The chain has TRBV29-1 and TRBJ2-5; D unresolved. The V end was cut by 8 bases, the J end by 0 bases, with 4 bases between. The CDR3 is 10 residues long. Germline-derived CDR1 and CDR2 are SQVTM and ANQGSEA. This CDR3 reads CSFHQETQYF. CDR3 DNA sequence: TGCAGCTTCCACCAAGAGACCCAGTACTTC. Full variable domain (rest looked up from reference TRBV29-1 and TRBJ2-5): SAVISQKPSRDICQRGTSLTIQCQVDSQVTMMFWYRQQPGQSLTLIATANQGSEATYESGFVIDKFPISRPNLTFSTLTVSNMSPEDSSIYLCSFHQETQYFGPGTRLLVL.

V usage is TRBV7-2 and J usage is TRBJ2-5; 11 bases agree with TRBD2. V dropped 6 bases and J dropped 5; count of bases not matched to a gene: 5. The CDR3 covers 14 residues. Germline CDR1 reads SGHTA; CDR2 reads FQGNSA. The CDR3 nucleotides read TGTGCCAGCAGTTATAGCGGGGGGGGTGAGACCCAGTACTTC. Its protein product is CASSYSGGGETQYF.